This entry lists 30 T cell receptor beta chains sequenced from one sample in a study of breast tumors, draining lymph nodes, adjacent tissues. TCRdb called the multiplex PCR reads again in MiXCR, with one record for every CDR3 protein. Of about 13,000 distinct CDR3 sequences in the sample, 45% to 55% were seen once. Material for sequencing was tumor-adjacent breast tissue. These receptors all stem from a female donor with breast cancer. Some clones in this sample may be carry-over from other donors' samples.

This clonotype was counted at least ten times. This may arise from a read error, as a much more abundant clone is one base away. The CDR3 protein is CASSCPGVAGFPNEQFF. CDR3 nucleotide sequence: TGTGCCAGCAGCTGCCCAGGGGTAGCGGGGTTCCCCAATGAGCAGTTCTTC. The chain recombines TRBV13 with TRBJ2-1; 8 nucleotides line up with TRBD2. The V gene's germline CDR1 is PRHDT and CDR2 FYEKMQ (reference sequence). V dropped 4 bases and J dropped 6; count of bases not matched to a gene: 14. CDR3 length: 17 amino acids.

By share, this clonotype counts as medium-sized (0.01 to 0.1%). The chain has TRBV20-1 and TRBJ1-5; 9 bases map to TRBD1. Germline CDR1 is DFQATT and CDR2 is SNEGSKA (reference sequence). With 1 base clipped from V and 4 bases from J, the junction kept 5 bases outside the gene matches. The length of the CDR3 is 15 residues. The CDR3 nucleotides are TGCAGTGCTAGAGCCGGGACAGGGCTTAATCAGCCCCAGCATTTT. Its translation is CSARAGTGLNQPQHF.

By share, this clonotype counts as medium-sized. This chain connects TRBV7-2 to TRBJ1-2, with D unresolved. Germline V lookup: CDR1 SGHTA, CDR2 FQGNSA. V lost 2 bases and J 4 bases, leaving 8 bases between the germline ends. The CDR3 has 13 amino acids. The CDR3 DNA follows: TGTGCCAGCAGCTTATTAGGCTTCTATGGCTACACCTTC. Translating it yields CASSLLGFYGYTF.

By sample fraction, this clonotype is medium-sized. The chain combines TRBV4-3 with TRBJ2-1; 15 nucleotides line up with TRBD2. This CDR3 contains 17 residues. CDR1 and CDR2 (germline): LGHNA, YSLEER. With 1 base clipped from V and 8 bases from J, the junction kept 6 bases outside the gene matches. The CDR3 nucleotides are TGCGCCAGCAGCCAAGGGGCCGGGACTAGCGGGAGGTATGAGCAGTTCTTC. This gives the protein CASSQGAGTSGRYEQFF.

The chain links TRBV7-3 to TRBJ2-3; 14 bases are shared with TRBD2. V dropped 5 bases and J dropped 4; count of bases not matched to a gene: 14. Germline V CDR1 and CDR2: SGHTA, FQGTGA. The CDR3 sequence is 19 residues long. The CDR3 DNA is TGTGCCAGCAGCCTTCTGCCGGGACTAGCGGGAGTGAGGCCAGATACGCAGTATTTT. This sequence encodes CASSLLPGLAGVRPDTQYF.

The chain couples TRBV7-9 to TRBJ2-7, with D tentatively TRBD1 (5 bases). The V end was cut by 4 bases, the J end by 6 bases, with 10 bases between. The germline CDR1 and CDR2 sequences are SEHNR and FQNEAQ (reference sequence). The CDR3 length is 12 residues. In DNA form, the CDR3 reads TGTGCCAGCAGCTCCGACAGCCTCGAGCAGTACTTC. This codes for CASSSDSLEQYF.

The chain uses TRBV5-1 and TRBJ1-2, with D possibly TRBD1 on 5 matching bases. Trimming took 0 bases from V and 4 from J, leaving 13 bases between them. The V gene's germline CDR1 is SGHRS and CDR2 YFSETQ. There are 15 residues in the CDR3. CDR3 residues: CASSLVPRDSYGYTF. CDR3 coding DNA: TGCGCCAGCAGCTTGGTGCCCAGGGATTCCTATGGCTACACCTTC.

Within the sample, this clonotype is medium-sized. The rearrangement links TRBV24-1 to TRBJ2-2; no definite D call. The CDR3 runs 15 residues. V lost 1 base and J lost 1, with 6 bases in between. Germline values: CDR1 KGHDR, CDR2 SFDVKD. The CDR3 DNA reads TGTGCCACCAGTGATTTTGGACGGAACACCGGGGAGCTGTTTTTT. This gives the protein CATSDFGRNTGELFF.

The chain is built from TRBV20-1 and TRBJ2-7; the D gene is possibly TRBD1 (6 bases). V was clipped by 5 bases and J by 4 bases, with 9 bases between them. This CDR3 comprises 11 residues. Germline assignment: CDR1 DFQATT and CDR2 SNEGSKA (reference sequence). For the CDR3, the DNA is TGCAGTGCTGGGACACCTTACGAGCAGTACTTC. This translates into CSAGTPYEQYF.

The V gene is TRBV29-1, the J gene TRBJ2-7; 7 bases are shared with TRBD1. This CDR3 is built from 13 residues. Trimming at V came to 6 bases and at J to 2 bases, leaving 7 bases not matched to a gene. CDR1 is SQVTM, CDR2 ANQGSEA, per germline. CDR3 sequence (DNA): TGCAGCGTCTCGGACAGGATGACCTACGAGCAGTACTTC. It translates to CSVSDRMTYEQYF.

This clonotype was seen ten or more times. The chain recombines TRBV19 with TRBJ1-5; D unclear. The CDR3 length is 13 residues. V lost 8 bases and J 0 bases, leaving 8 bases between the germline ends. CDR1 LNHDA and CDR2 SQIVND come from the germline V gene (reference sequence). CDR3 in DNA: TGTGCCAGTTCGGGTTTTAGCAATCAGCCCCAGCATTTT. Protein: CASSGFSNQPQHF.

This clonotype is medium-sized (0.01 to 0.1%) in the sample. The chain combines TRBV7-3 with TRBJ1-6; D unclear. The CDR3 is 13 amino acids. Germline loops: CDR1 SGHTA, CDR2 FQGTGA. V lost 2 bases and J 8 bases, leaving 7 bases between the germline ends. CDR3 DNA sequence: TGTGCCAGCAGCTTAGGGAGGTATTCACCCCTCCACTTT. Translation: CASSLGRYSPLHF. Based on the CDR3 plus reference TRBV7-3 and TRBJ1-6, the full variable domain is GAGVSQTPSNKVTEKGKYVELRCDPISGHTALYWYRQSLGQGPEFLIYFQGTGAADDSGLPNDRFFAVRPEGSVSTLKIQRTERGDSAVYLCASSLGRYSPLHFGNGTRLTVT.

In its sample, this clonotype was seen many times. The chain has TRBV27 and TRBJ2-7; unclear D gene. The CDR3 covers 13 residues. Trimming took 5 bases from V and 1 from J, leaving 9 bases between them. Germline assignment: CDR1 MNHEY and CDR2 SMNVEV (reference sequence). The CDR3 coding sequence is TGTGCCAGCAGTCCCGCCAGTTCCTACGAGCAGTACTTC. Translating it yields CASSPASSYEQYF.

This clonotype was seen a handful of times. This may stem from a read error, because a much larger clone lies one nucleotide away. Because it lacks the conserved phenylalanine or tryptophan at the end, this CDR3 is likely a read error. The V and J genes are TRBV19 and TRBJ2-4, with 11 positions matching TRBD2. The ends lost 5 bases at V and 1 base at J; junction bases unmatched: 4. Germline CDR1 and CDR2: LNHDA and SQIVND (reference sequence). The CDR3 extends over 16 amino acids. As DNA, the CDR3 is TGTGCCAGTAGTCCGGGACTAGCGGACGCCAAAAACATTCAGTACTCC. Its protein is CASSPGLADAKNIQYS.

The V and J genes are TRBV18 and TRBJ1-2; the D is unclear. This CDR3 region has 14 residues. Looked up from germline, CDR1 is KGHSH and CDR2 is LQKENI. The V and J ends lost 0 bases and 2 bases respectively, with 7 bases between them. CDR3 DNA sequence: TGTGCCAGCTCACCACCATCAGTAAACTATGGCTACACCTTC. It encodes CASSPPSVNYGYTF.

The gene calls are TRBV2 and TRBJ2-1, with 7 positions matching TRBD2. In germline, CDR1 is SNHLY, CDR2 FYNNEI. The length of the CDR3 is 15 residues. V shed 4 bases, J shed 9 bases, and the junction held 12 bases outside the gene matches. The DNA of the CDR3 is TGTGCCAGCAGTGCAAGCGGGGTCCGTAGAACTGAGCAGTTCTTC. It codes for CASSASGVRRTEQFF.

This chain connects TRBV6-6 to TRBJ1-2; no firm D call. This CDR3 has 13 residues. Germline loops: CDR1 MNHNY, CDR2 SVGAGI (reference sequence). Trimming pared 6 bases from V and 10 bases from J, leaving 18 bases between. The CDR3 DNA is TGTGCCAGCAGCCCCCAACTTTTTGATGACTACACCTTC. The encoded protein is CASSPQLFDDYTF.

The table lists this clonotype with many counts. Being one base from a much bigger clone, this may be a read error. This rearrangement joins TRBV5-5 to TRBJ1-2; no clear D. This CDR3 region has 14 residues. Trimming removed 0 bases at V and 4 bases at J, with 10 bases between. Per germline, CDR1 SGHKS and CDR2 YYEKEE (reference sequence). The CDR3 bases are TGTGCCAGCAGCTTGGAGCCGGCTTCCTATGGCTACACCTTC. It specifies CASSLEPASYGYTF. The full variable domain, completed using reference TRBV5-5 and TRBJ1-2, is DAGVTQSPTHLIKTRGQQVTLRCSPISGHKSVSWYQQVLGQGPQFIFQYYEKEERGRGNFPDRFSARQFPNYSSELNVNALLLGDSALYLCASSLEPASYGYTFGSGTRLTVV.

The chain combines TRBV5-6 with TRBJ2-3, with D perhaps matching TRBD1 or TRBD2 (5 bases each). Between the trimmed V and J ends, which lost 3 bases and 0 bases, there was a span of 11 bases. The CDR3 contains 15 residues. Germline CDR1 is SGHDT and CDR2 is YYEEEE. The CDR3: CASSSRDRSTDTQYF. DNA of the CDR3: TGTGCCAGCAGCTCCCGGGACCGTAGCACAGATACGCAGTATTTT. Looking up the rest from reference TRBV5-6 and TRBJ2-3 gives the full variable domain: DAGVTQSPTHLIKTRGQQVTLRCSPKSGHDTVSWYQQALGQGPQFIFQYYEEEERQRGNFPDRFSGHQFPNYSSELNVNALLLGDSALYLCASSSRDRSTDTQYFGPGTRLTVL.

This clonotype was counted only a few times. CDR3 nucleotides: TGTGCCAGTAGTGCGGGACTAGCGGGAGTTACTAGCTCCTACGAGCAGTACTTC. This gives the protein CASSAGLAGVTSSYEQYF. This chain uses TRBV19 with TRBJ2-7; 14 bases map to TRBD2. Trimming took 5 bases from V and 0 from J; bases not matched to a gene: 9. Germline V gene lookup returns CDR1 LNHDA and CDR2 SQIVND (reference sequence). The CDR3 consists of 18 residues.

By frequency in the sample, this clonotype is medium-sized. The V and J genes are TRBV24-1 and TRBJ2-7, with TRBD2 matching 11 bases. This CDR3 comprises 15 residues. V lost 5 bases, J lost 4 bases, and 6 bases stayed unmatched. In germline, CDR1 is KGHDR, CDR2 SFDVKD. The CDR3 region is CATSATSGRVYEQYF. CDR3 nucleotide sequence: TGTGCCACCAGTGCCACTAGCGGGAGAGTGTACGAGCAGTACTTC.

This clonotype was observed many times. The J gene is TRBJ2-1, the V gene TRBV19; TRBD2 matches 7 bases. The CDR3 has 14 residues. CDR1 and CDR2 from the germline V gene are LNHDA and SQIVND (reference sequence). Trimming removed 3 bases from V and 5 bases from J; junction bases left unmatched: 4. CDR3 region: CASSMGLADNEQFF. DNA for the CDR3: TGTGCCAGTAGTATGGGGCTAGCGGACAATGAGCAGTTCTTC.

With regard to this clonotype: Given the absence of the conserved phenylalanine or tryptophan at the CDR3 end, a read error is likely. The DNA is left out, because the CDR3 cannot be placed on it with certainty; the CDR3 is given as TCRdb lists it. The chain joins TRBV4-3 to TRBJ2-7; the D call TRBD2 from the table was never checked on the DNA. The germline CDR1 and CDR2 sequences are LGHNA and YSLEER. The length of the CDR3 is 10 amino acids, counting both ends. CDR3 region: CASSHRRLAG.

In this sample, this clonotype turned up once. The genes are TRBV24-1 and TRBJ1-5, with TRBD1 identical over 11 bases. The CDR3 totals 15 residues. CDR1 and CDR2 from the germline V gene are KGHDR and SFDVKD. V dropped 6 bases and J dropped 3; count of bases not matched to a gene: 3. Here the CDR3 reads CATSWGQGDNQPQHF. The CDR3, as DNA: TGTGCCACCAGTTGGGGACAGGGGGACAATCAGCCCCAGCATTTT.

This clonotype is labeled as medium-sized (0.01 to 0.1%). V is TRBV5-5 and J is TRBJ2-7, with D unclear. The CDR3 extends over 13 amino acids. V lost 1 base and J 3 bases, leaving 8 bases between the germline ends. From germline, CDR1 is SGHKS and CDR2 YYEKEE (reference sequence). The CDR3, as DNA: TGTGCCAGCAGCTTGTCCCCATACTACGAGCAGTACTTC. Protein sequence: CASSLSPYYEQYF.

This clonotype showed up just once. The chain is built from TRBV19 and TRBJ1-4, with 8 bases identical to TRBD1. Unmatched junction bases numbered 19, after V lost 9 bases and J lost 10 bases. This CDR3 has 16 amino acids. CDR1 is LNHDA and CDR2 is SQIVND in the germline V gene (reference sequence). CDR3 residues: CASTTGQGRSRGKLFF. The CDR3 DNA reads TGTGCCAGCACAACCGGACAGGGAAGGTCTAGGGGAAAACTGTTTTTT.

The chain joins TRBV5-1 to TRBJ1-5; maybe TRBD1 (5 bases). The V gene's germline CDR1 is SGHRS and CDR2 YFSETQ. The CDR3 contains 14 residues. With 5 bases removed from V and 6 bases from J, the gap between germline ends came to 15 bases. CDR3 nucleotides: TGCGCCAGCAGTGTACCGGGGACCTCTCAGCCCCAGCATTTT. Translation: CASSVPGTSQPQHF.

This clonotype was found many times. The V call is TRBV9, the J call TRBJ2-2; 8 nucleotides match TRBD1. The germline V gene has CDR1 SGDLS and CDR2 YYNGEE. Trimming took 4 bases from V and 6 from J; bases not matched to a gene: 8. This CDR3 region has 15 residues. CDR3 nucleotides: TGTGCCAGCAGCTCGCGGACAGGGTTGGCCGGGGAGCTGTTTTTT. Protein: CASSSRTGLAGELFF.

This clonotype was seen a handful of times. A much larger clone is a single base away; this may be a read error. The chain carries TRBV7-6 and TRBJ2-3; 14 positions match TRBD2. CDR1 SGHVS and CDR2 FNYEAQ come from the germline V gene. CDR3 length: 17 residues. The trim removed 4 bases at V and 3 bases at J, leaving 6 bases unmatched. CDR3 in amino acids: CASSSGLAGVRTDTQYF. Here the CDR3 DNA reads TGTGCCAGCAGCTCGGGACTAGCGGGAGTGAGGACAGATACGCAGTATTTT.

The chain couples TRBV7-6 to TRBJ1-4; TRBD1 agrees at 7 bases. With 5 bases clipped from V and 8 bases from J, the junction kept 11 bases outside the gene matches. Germline V gives CDR1 SGHVS, CDR2 FNYEAQ. The CDR3 length is 15 residues. CDR3 bases: TGTGCCAGCAGCGTAGGACAGGCTGGAGTAGAAAAACTGTTTTTT. Its translation: CASSVGQAGVEKLFF.